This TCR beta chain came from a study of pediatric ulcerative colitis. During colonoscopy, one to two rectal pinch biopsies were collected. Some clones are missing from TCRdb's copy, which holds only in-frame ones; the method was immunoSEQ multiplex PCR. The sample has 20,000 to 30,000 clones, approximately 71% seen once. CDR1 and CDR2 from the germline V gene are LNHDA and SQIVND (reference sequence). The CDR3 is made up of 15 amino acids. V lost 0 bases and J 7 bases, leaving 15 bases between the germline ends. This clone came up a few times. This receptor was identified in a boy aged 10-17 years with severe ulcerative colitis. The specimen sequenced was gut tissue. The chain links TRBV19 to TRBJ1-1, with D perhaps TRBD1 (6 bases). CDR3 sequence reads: CASSIEGGPGSEAFF. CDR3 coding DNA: TGTGCCAGTAGTATAGAAGGGGGACCGGGGAGTGAAGCTTTCTTT.